The clone carrying this T cell receptor beta chain was seen many times. What it binds is not known. The CDR3 is 14 amino acids. CDR1 and CDR2 from the germline V gene are SQVTM and ANQGSEA. Trimming took 5 bases from V and 0 from J, leaving 13 bases between them. The sample comes from a study of spatial heterogeneity in lung cancer. Overall study: Taken at a median of about 2 years after resection, follow-up PBMC samples underwent sequencing when available. Study-level results: The study found ubiquitous expanded tumor TCRs in blood more at resection than follow-up.

Each CDR3 protein is one row after TCRdb ran MiXCR on the 5' RACE reads. In the table there are roughly 120,000 distinct CDR3 sequences, 10% to 15% of which are singletons. Sample time point: blood at routine non-recurrence follow-up after resection. Whole RNA, isolated from tumor, nontumor lung or frozen PBMC, was sequenced without prior sorting. The sample here was PBMCs, taken at follow-up. This receptor was obtained from a male donor with early-stage non-small cell lung cancer. The chain joins TRBV29-1 to TRBJ1-1, with D unclear. CDR3 protein: CSVKGIDMNTEAFF. For the CDR3, the DNA is TGCAGCGTTAAAGGTATTGACATGAACACTGAAGCTTTCTTT.